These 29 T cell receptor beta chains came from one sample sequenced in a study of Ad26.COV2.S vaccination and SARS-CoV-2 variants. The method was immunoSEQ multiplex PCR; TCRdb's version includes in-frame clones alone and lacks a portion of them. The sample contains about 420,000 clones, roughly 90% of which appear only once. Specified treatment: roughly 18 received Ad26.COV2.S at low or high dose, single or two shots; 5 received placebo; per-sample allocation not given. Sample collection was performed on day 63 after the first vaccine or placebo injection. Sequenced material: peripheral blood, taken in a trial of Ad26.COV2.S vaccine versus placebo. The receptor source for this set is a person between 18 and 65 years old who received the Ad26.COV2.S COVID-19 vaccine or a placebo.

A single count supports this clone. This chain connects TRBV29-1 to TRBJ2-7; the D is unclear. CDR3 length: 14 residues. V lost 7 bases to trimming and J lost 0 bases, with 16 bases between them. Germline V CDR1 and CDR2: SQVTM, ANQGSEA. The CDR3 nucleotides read TGCAGCGCCCTTCAGAGCAAAAGCTCCTACGAGCAGTACTTC. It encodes CSALQSKSSYEQYF.

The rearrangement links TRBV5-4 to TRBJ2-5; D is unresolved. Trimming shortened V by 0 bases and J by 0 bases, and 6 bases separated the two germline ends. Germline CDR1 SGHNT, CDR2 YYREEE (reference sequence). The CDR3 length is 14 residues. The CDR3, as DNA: TGTGCCAGCAGCTTGGAAAACTACCAAGAGACCCAGTACTTC. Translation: CASSLENYQETQYF.

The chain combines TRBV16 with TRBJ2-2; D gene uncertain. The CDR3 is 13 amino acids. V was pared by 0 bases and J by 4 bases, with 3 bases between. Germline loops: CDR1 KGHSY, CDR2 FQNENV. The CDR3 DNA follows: TGTGCCAGCAGCCAATCGGCCACCGGGGAGCTGTTTTTT. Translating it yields CASSQSATGELFF.

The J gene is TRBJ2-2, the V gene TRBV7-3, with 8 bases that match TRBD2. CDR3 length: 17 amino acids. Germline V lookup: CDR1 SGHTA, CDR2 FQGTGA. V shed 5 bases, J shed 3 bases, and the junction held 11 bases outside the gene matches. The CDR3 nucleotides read TGTGCCAGCAGCCCCTTGGCGGGGGGCGTGGACACCGGGGAGCTGTTTTTT. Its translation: CASSPLAGGVDTGELFF.

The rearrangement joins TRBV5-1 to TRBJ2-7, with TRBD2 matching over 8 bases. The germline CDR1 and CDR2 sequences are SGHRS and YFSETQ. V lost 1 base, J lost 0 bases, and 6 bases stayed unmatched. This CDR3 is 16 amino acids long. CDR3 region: CASSLTTSGYSYEQYF. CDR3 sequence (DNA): TGCGCCAGCAGCTTGACCACTAGCGGCTACTCCTACGAGCAGTACTTC.

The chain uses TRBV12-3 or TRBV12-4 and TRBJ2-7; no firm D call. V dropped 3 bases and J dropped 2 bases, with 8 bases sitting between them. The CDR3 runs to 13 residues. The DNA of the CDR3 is TGTGCCAGCAGTTTGGCTAGTACCTACGAGCAGTACTTC. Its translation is CASSLASTYEQYF.

The CDR3 DNA follows: TGTGCCAGCAGCCAGTCCGATTGGGCCGGGGAGCTGTTTTTT. It yields the protein CASSQSDWAGELFF. The chain carries TRBV3-1 (or the pseudogene TRBV3-2) and TRBJ2-2; D call uncertain. This CDR3 has 14 residues. Germline V lookup: CDR1 LGHDT, CDR2 YNNKEL (reference sequence). Trimming removed 3 bases at V and 6 bases at J, with 11 bases between.

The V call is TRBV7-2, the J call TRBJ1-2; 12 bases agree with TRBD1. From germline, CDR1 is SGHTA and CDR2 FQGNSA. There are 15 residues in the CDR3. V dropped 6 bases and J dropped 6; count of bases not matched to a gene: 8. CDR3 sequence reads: CASSYSGTGGDGYTF. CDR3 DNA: TGTGCCAGCAGTTATTCCGGGACAGGGGGCGATGGCTACACCTTC.

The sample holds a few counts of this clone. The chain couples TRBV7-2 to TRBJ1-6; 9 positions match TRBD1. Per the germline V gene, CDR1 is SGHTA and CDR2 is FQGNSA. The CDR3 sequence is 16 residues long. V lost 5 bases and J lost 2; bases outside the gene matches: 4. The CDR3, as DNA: TGTGCCAGCAGCGCAACAGGGGGCACCTATAATTCACCCCTCCACTTT. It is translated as CASSATGGTYNSPLHF. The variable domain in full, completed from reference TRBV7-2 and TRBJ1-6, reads GAGVSQSPSNKVTEKGKDVELRCDPISGHTALYWYRQSLGQGLEFLIYFQGNSAPDKSGLPSDRFSAERTGGSVSTLTIQRTQQEDSAVYLCASSATGGTYNSPLHFGNGTRLTVT.

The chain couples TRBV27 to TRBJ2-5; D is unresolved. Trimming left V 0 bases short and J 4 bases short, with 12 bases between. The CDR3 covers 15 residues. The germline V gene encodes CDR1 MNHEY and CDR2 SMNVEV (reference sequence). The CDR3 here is CASSLSYRMGETQYF. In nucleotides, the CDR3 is TGTGCCAGCAGTTTATCGTATCGGATGGGAGAGACCCAGTACTTC.

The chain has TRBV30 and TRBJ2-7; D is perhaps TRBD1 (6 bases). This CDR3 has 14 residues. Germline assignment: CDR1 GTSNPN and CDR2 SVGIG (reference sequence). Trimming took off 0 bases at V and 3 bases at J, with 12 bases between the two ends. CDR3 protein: CAWSVGVRGYEQYF. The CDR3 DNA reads TGTGCCTGGAGTGTAGGTGTCAGGGGCTACGAGCAGTACTTC.

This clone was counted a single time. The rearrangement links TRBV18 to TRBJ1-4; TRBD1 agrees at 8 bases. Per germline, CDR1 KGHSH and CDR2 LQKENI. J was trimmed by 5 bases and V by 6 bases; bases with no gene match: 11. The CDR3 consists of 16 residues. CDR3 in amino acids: CASSRQGTGKNEKLFF. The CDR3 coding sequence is TGTGCCAGCTCCCGACAAGGGACAGGAAAGAATGAAAAACTGTTTTTT.

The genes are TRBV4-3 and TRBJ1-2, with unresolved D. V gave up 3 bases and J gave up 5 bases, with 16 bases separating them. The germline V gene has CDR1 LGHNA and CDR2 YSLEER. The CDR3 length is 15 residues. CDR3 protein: CASSQEVGSIYGYTF. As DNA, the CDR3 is TGCGCCAGCAGCCAGGAAGTGGGGTCGATATATGGCTACACCTTC.

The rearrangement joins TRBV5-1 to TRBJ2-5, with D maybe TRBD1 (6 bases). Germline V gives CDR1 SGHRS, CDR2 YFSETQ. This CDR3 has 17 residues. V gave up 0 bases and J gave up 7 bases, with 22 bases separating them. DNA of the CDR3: TGCGCCAGCAGCTTGGCCTGGACAGCCGGCGGTGTAGGGACCCAGTACTTC. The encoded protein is CASSLAWTAGGVGTQYF.

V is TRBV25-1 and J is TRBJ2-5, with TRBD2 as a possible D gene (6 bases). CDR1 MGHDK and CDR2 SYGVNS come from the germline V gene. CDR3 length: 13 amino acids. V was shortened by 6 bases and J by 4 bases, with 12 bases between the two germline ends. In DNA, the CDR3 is TGTGCCAGCAGGGGAGGAACCGGAGAGACCCAGTACTTC. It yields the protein CASRGGTGETQYF.

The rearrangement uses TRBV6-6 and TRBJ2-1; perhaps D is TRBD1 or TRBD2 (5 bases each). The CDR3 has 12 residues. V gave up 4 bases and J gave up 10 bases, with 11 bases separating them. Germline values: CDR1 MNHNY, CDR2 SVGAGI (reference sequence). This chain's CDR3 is CASSFYRDEQFF. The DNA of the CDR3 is TGTGCCAGCAGTTTCTACCGGGACGAGCAGTTCTTC.

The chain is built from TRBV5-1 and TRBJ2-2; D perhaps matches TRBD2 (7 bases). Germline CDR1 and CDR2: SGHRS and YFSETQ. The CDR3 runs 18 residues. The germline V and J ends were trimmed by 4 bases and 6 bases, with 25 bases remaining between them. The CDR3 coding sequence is TGCGCCAGCAGCCCACTCCTGTCGGGGGGCGCGGTACCCGGGGAGCTGTTTTTT. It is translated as CASSPLLSGGAVPGELFF.

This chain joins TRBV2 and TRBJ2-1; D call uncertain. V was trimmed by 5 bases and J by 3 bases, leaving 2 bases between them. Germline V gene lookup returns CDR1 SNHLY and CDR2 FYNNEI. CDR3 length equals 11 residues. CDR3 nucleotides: TGTGCCAGCAGTCTCTACAATGAGCAGTTCTTC. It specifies CASSLYNEQFF.

CDR3 sequence reads: CASSITARRPQHF. CDR3 in DNA: TGTGCCAGTAGTATAACAGCTAGGAGGCCCCAGCATTTT. The J gene is TRBJ1-5, the V gene TRBV19; no clear D gene. The CDR3 loop spans 13 amino acids. CDR1 is LNHDA and CDR2 is SQIVND in the germline V gene (reference sequence). The V and J ends lost 2 bases and 9 bases respectively, with 11 bases between them.

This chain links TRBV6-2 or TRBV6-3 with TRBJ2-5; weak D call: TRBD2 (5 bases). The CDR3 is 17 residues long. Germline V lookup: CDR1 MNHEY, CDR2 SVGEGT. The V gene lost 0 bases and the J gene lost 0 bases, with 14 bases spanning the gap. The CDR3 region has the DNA TGTGCCAGCAGTTACTCGATGAGAGCGGTGTACCAAGAGACCCAGTACTTC. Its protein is CASSYSMRAVYQETQYF.

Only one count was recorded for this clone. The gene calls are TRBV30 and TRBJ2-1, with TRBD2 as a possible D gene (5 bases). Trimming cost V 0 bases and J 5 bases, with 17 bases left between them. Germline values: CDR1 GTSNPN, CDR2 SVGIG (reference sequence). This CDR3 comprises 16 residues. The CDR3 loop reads CAWSVGGWVRDNEQFF. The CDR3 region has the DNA TGTGCCTGGAGTGTAGGAGGCTGGGTTAGGGACAATGAGCAGTTCTTC. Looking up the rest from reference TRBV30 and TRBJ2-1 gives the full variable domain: SQTIHQWPATLVQPVGSPLSLECTVEGTSNPNLYWYRQAAGRGLQLLFYSVGIGQISSEVPQNLSASRPQDRQFILSSKKLLLSDSGFYLCAWSVGGWVRDNEQFFGPGTRLTVL.

CDR3 bases: TGTGCCAGCAGTTTTGATCCAGGGGGACGAACTGAAGCTTTCTTT. Translation gives CASSFDPGGRTEAFF. The chain has TRBV28 and TRBJ1-1; TRBD1 matches 7 bases. The CDR3 is 15 residues long. V lost 3 bases and J lost 5; bases outside the gene matches: 9. Per germline, CDR1 MDHEN and CDR2 SYDVKM.

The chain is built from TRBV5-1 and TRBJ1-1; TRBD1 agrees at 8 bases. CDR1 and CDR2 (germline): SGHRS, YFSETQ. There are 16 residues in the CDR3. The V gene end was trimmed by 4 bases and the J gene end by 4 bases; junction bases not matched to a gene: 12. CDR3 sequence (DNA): TGCGCCAGCAGCGAAGACAGGGGAATTGGGTTCACTGAAGCTTTCTTT. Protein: CASSEDRGIGFTEAFF.

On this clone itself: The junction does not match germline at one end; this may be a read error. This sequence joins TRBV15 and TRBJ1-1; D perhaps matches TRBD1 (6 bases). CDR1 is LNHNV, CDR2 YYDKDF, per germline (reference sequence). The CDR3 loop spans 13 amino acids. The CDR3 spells CATSRDGGAEAFF. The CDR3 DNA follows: TGTGCCACCAGCAGAGACGGGGGGGCTGAGGCTTTCTTT.

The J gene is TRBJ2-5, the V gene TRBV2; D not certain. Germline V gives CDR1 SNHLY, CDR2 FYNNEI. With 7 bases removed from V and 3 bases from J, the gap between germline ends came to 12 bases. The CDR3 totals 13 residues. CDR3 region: CASTLTIEETQYF. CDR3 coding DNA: TGTGCCAGCACTTTGACCATAGAAGAGACCCAGTACTTC.

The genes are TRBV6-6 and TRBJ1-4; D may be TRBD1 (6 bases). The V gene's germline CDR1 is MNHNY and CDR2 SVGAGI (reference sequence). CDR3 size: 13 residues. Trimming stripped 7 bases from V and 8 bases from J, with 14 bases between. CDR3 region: CASNQGSYEKLFF. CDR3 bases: TGTGCCAGCAACCAGGGGTCGTACGAAAAACTGTTTTTT.

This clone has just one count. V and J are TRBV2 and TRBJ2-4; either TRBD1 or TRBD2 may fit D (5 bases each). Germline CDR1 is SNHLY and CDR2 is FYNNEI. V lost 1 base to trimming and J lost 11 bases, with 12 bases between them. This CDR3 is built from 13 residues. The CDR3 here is CASSEGDGVLQYF. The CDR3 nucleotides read TGTGCCAGCAGTGAAGGGGACGGGGTTCTTCAGTACTTC.

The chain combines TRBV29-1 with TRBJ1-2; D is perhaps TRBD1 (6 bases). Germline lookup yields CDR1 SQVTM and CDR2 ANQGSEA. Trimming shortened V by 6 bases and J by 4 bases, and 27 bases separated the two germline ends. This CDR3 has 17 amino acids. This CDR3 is CSVGTRTETRSGYGYTF. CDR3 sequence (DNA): TGCAGCGTCGGAACCCGGACAGAAACTAGGTCCGGCTATGGCTACACCTTC.

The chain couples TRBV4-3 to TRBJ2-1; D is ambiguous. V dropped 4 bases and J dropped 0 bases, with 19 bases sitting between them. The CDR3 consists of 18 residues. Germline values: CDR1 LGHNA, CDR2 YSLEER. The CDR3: CASSPNRHLSHSYNEQFF. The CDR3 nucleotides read TGCGCCAGCAGCCCCAACCGACACCTTAGTCACTCCTACAATGAGCAGTTCTTC.